Below, one TCR beta chain is given with its context. Germline assignment: CDR1 SQVTM and CDR2 ANQGSEA. The CDR3 has 15 amino acids. J gave up 7 bases and V 0 bases, and 8 bases lay outside the gene matches. All enrollees were roughly 18 to 90 years old and from about 24 US areas. Cohort assignment relied on participant-reported clinical history. Assay: immunoSEQ multiplex PCR; the TCRdb copy retains only in-frame clones and omits some. In the table there are roughly 240,000 clones, approximately 88% of which are singletons. The sample belongs to a study of blood T cell repertoires in COVID-19. At the level of the study: Specimens from acute and convalescent COVID-19 originated in the United States, Italy and Spain. In each case, the material was cDNA or gDNA derived from T cells, B-cell-depleted T cells, or PBMCs.

Sequencing was carried out using PBMCs or T cells enriched from blood (not recorded which). This sequence joins TRBV29-1 and TRBJ1-2, with TRBD1 matching 10 bases. The clonotype comes from a woman aged 25-40 years with acute COVID-19. CDR3 loop: CSVEDLRTGGSGYTF. CDR3 in DNA: TGCAGCGTTGAAGACCTAAGGACAGGGGGGTCTGGCTACACCTTC.